This passage covers 17 T cell receptor beta chains from one sample sequenced in a study of memory CD4+ T cells and cytomegalovirus serostatus. Single viable CD3+CD4+CD8-CD45RO+ cells were sorted as the memory CD4+ T cells. Sequencing was performed with immunoSEQ multiplex PCR; in TCRdb, only in-frame clones are kept and a portion is missing. The sample contains tens of thousands of clones, 75% of which appear only once. The specimen sequenced was memory CD4+ T cells from blood. These TCRs come from an adult in good health and CMV-seronegative.

The rearrangement uses TRBV9 and TRBJ2-1, with D tentatively TRBD1 (5 bases). Germline CDR1 SGDLS, CDR2 YYNGEE. The CDR3 loop spans 13 amino acids. Trimming left V 0 bases short and J 7 bases short, with 8 bases between. The CDR3 DNA follows: TGTGCCAGCAGCGTAGTAGGGGCGAATGAGCAGTTCTTC. This gives the protein CASSVVGANEQFF. The entire variable domain, with the rest obtained from reference TRBV9 and TRBJ2-1, is as follows: DSGVTQTPKHLITATGQRVTLRCSPRSGDLSVYWYQQSLDQGLQFLIQYYNGEERAKGNILERFSAQQFPDLHSELNLSSLELGDSALYFCASSVVGANEQFFGPGTRLTVL.

As regards this clone: A junction boundary mismatches the germline segment, possibly from a read error. The V and J genes are TRBV7-7 and TRBJ2-1; tentative D call: TRBD2 (5 bases). The CDR3 consists of 13 residues. Per germline, CDR1 SSHAT and CDR2 FNYEAQ (reference sequence). Written as DNA, the CDR3 is TGTGCTAGCAGCGCGGGTATCGGCAATGAGCAGTTCTTC. Translating gives CASSAGIGNEQFF.

This clone was found a few times. The chain has TRBV30 and TRBJ1-5; TRBD1 matches at 9 bases. CDR1 and CDR2 (germline): GTSNPN, SVGIG (reference sequence). The junction had 6 bases not matched to a gene; V was cut back by 5 bases and J by 1 base. This CDR3 is 15 amino acids long. The CDR3, as DNA: TGTGCCTGGGACGCCGGGACAGGGAGCAATCAGCCCCAGCATTTT. It encodes CAWDAGTGSNQPQHF.

The chain uses TRBV9 and TRBJ2-2; TRBD2 aligns across 9 bases. Germline V CDR1 and CDR2: SGDLS, YYNGEE. This CDR3 is 15 amino acids long. Trimming cost V 5 bases and J 6 bases; bases outside gene matches: 8. CDR3 coding DNA: TGTGCCAGCAGAAGGGCTAGCGGGATCGCCGGGGAGCTGTTTTTT. Residues: CASRRASGIAGELFF.

The chain uses TRBV6-6 and TRBJ1-6; maybe TRBD1 (6 bases). The ends were cut back, 4 bases at V and 7 bases at J, with 11 bases in the middle. There are 14 residues in the CDR3. Germline lookup yields CDR1 MNHNY and CDR2 SVGAGI (reference sequence). CDR3 in DNA: TGTGCCAGCAGTTCGACAGGTGGGAATTCACCCCTCCACTTT. Protein sequence: CASSSTGGNSPLHF.

This clone was seen just once. CDR3 DNA sequence: TGCGCCAGCAGTGAGTCGTGGGAGCAGTACTTC. Its translation: CASSESWEQYF. The chain recombines TRBV10-2 with TRBJ2-7; unclear D gene. Per the germline V gene, CDR1 is WSHSY and CDR2 is SAAADI. This CDR3 has 11 residues. V lost 0 bases and J lost 7, with 4 bases in between.

The chain uses TRBV28 and TRBJ2-1, with 12 bases fitting TRBD2. Germline V gene data show CDR1 as MDHEN and CDR2 as SYDVKM. V was clipped by 1 base and J by 6 bases; unmatched bases: 4. This CDR3 region has 16 residues. The CDR3 nucleotides are TGTGCCAGCAGTTTATCGACTAGCGGGAGCGGCAATGAGCAGTTCTTC. This codes for CASSLSTSGSGNEQFF.

The V gene is TRBV6-6, the J gene TRBJ2-1, with D unclear. Trimming took off 2 bases at V and 7 bases at J, with 0 bases between the two ends. Germline V lookup: CDR1 MNHNY, CDR2 SVGAGI (reference sequence). The CDR3 is made up of 10 amino acids. The CDR3 DNA sequence: TGTGCCAGCAGTTACAATGAGCAGTTCTTC. This gives the protein CASSYNEQFF.

This sequence joins TRBV7-9 and TRBJ2-7, with 8 bases matching TRBD1. The V gene end was trimmed by 4 bases and the J gene end by 6 bases; junction bases not matched to a gene: 2. This CDR3 region has 12 residues. The germline V gene encodes CDR1 SEHNR and CDR2 FQNEAQ (reference sequence). CDR3 amino acids: CASSSGQGEQYF. The CDR3 DNA is TGTGCCAGCAGCTCCGGACAGGGCGAGCAGTACTTC.

The gene calls are TRBV11-3 and TRBJ2-1; no clear D gene. V was trimmed by 0 bases and J by 8 bases, leaving 8 bases between them. There are 13 residues in the CDR3. The germline V gene has CDR1 SGHNT and CDR2 YENEEA. The CDR3 nucleotides are TGTGCCAGCAGCTTAGAAAGTGTTGATGAGCAGTTCTTC. Protein: CASSLESVDEQFF.

The V call is TRBV7-9, the J call TRBJ1-3; 7 nucleotides line up with TRBD1. V lost 5 bases to trimming and J lost 2 bases; unmatched junction nucleotides: 3. The CDR3 consists of 14 residues. CDR1 and CDR2 from the germline V gene are SEHNR and FQNEAQ (reference sequence). CDR3 sequence: CASSQTGTGNTIYF. CDR3 coding DNA: TGTGCCAGCAGCCAGACAGGGACTGGAAACACCATATATTTT.

This chain joins TRBV19 and TRBJ1-2; TRBD1 aligns across 11 bases. Trimming removed 8 bases from V and 4 bases from J; junction bases left unmatched: 12. The germline gives CDR1 LNHDA, CDR2 SQIVND (reference sequence). The CDR3 covers 16 residues. The DNA for the CDR3 is TGTGCCAGTGTTGGACAGGGGGCCTCCCATAGCTATGGCTACACCTTC. It translates to CASVGQGASHSYGYTF.

CDR3 residues: CASSLLVFQKVYGYTF. CDR3 nucleotides: TGTGCCAGCAGCTTGTTGGTTTTCCAGAAAGTCTATGGCTACACCTTC. This rearrangement joins TRBV5-8 to TRBJ1-2; D gene ambiguous. This CDR3 is built from 16 residues. The V and J ends lost 1 base and 4 bases respectively, with 17 bases between them. Germline V gene lookup returns CDR1 SGHTS and CDR2 YDEGEE.

This clone occurred once. The genes are TRBV5-1 and TRBJ2-7, with D uncertain. V dropped 2 bases and J dropped 3 bases, with 12 bases sitting between them. Germline V CDR1 and CDR2: SGHRS, YFSETQ. CDR3 length: 14 residues. The DNA of the CDR3 is TGCGCCAGCAGCTTAGGATCCCTTGGCTACGAGCAGTACTTC. Encoded protein: CASSLGSLGYEQYF.

This chain joins TRBV7-2 and TRBJ2-2; maybe TRBD2 (6 bases). Germline CDR1 reads SGHTA; CDR2 reads FQGNSA. The CDR3 runs to 14 residues. V was trimmed by 8 bases and J by 1 base, leaving 11 bases between them. The CDR3 here is CASGRDWNTGELFF. As DNA, the CDR3 is TGTGCCAGCGGTAGGGACTGGAACACCGGGGAGCTGTTTTTT.

This clone has only one observation. V gene TRBV6-1 combines with J gene TRBJ2-1; the match to TRBD1 covers 7 bases. CDR1 is MNHNS, CDR2 SASEGT, per germline. With V trimmed by 3 bases and J by 4 bases, 9 bases remained unmatched. The CDR3 extends over 16 amino acids. The DNA of the CDR3 is TGTGCCAGCAGTGACGGACAGGCGTCTTCTTACAATGAGCAGTTCTTC. Translated: CASSDGQASSYNEQFF.

This sequence joins TRBV5-6 and TRBJ1-1; the match to TRBD1 covers 8 bases. V gave up 1 base and J gave up 10 bases; unmatched junction bases: 9. Germline V gives CDR1 SGHDT, CDR2 YYEEEE. This CDR3 contains 14 residues. CDR3 sequence reads: CASSLKETGVGAFF. CDR3 DNA sequence: TGTGCCAGCAGCTTGAAGGAGACAGGGGTCGGAGCTTTCTTT.